Listed below are T cell receptor beta chains from one sample, sequenced in a study of technical replicates of blood from a few donors. The table came from immunoSEQ multiplex PCR; TCRdb's copy has only in-frame clones and leaves some out. The data hold about 70,000 clones, with approximately 95% observed a single time. Source material: T cells isolated from PBMCs. The receptors stem from a human donor in good health. CDR3s include the opening cysteine and the closing phenylalanine or tryptophan. Each record gives: clone size, J gene, V gene, D gene, CDR3 DNA, CDR3 protein. D genes are given only for firm matches. Rows give clone size only sometimes, using once, few, many, or a class for an expanded clone.

size: -
J: TRBJ2-3
V: TRBV9
D: -
DNA: TGTGCCAGCAGCGTCCTAGGTATAGCAGGCACAGATACGCAGTATTTT
CDR3: CASSVLGIAGTDTQYF

size: -
J: TRBJ1-2
V: TRBV7-8
D: TRBD1
DNA: TGTGCCAGCAGCTGGGCAGGGGGCAACTATGGCTACACCTTC
CDR3: CASSWAGGNYGYTF

size: -
J: TRBJ2-1
V: TRBV4-1
D: TRBD2
DNA: TGCGCCAGCAGCCAATGGACTAGCGGGATGAACTATTACAATGAGCAGTTCTTC
CDR3: CASSQWTSGMNYYNEQFF

size: -
J: TRBJ1-6
V: TRBV27
D: -
DNA: TGTGCCAGCAGCCGTGAGGATTCACCCCTCCACTTT
CDR3: CASSREDSPLHF

size: -
J: TRBJ1-1
V: TRBV7-8
D: TRBD1
DNA: TGTGCCAGCAGCCCCTGGACAGGGAAAACCTTGAACACTGAAGCTTTCTTT
CDR3: CASSPWTGKTLNTEAFF

size: -
J: TRBJ2-6
V: TRBV5-1
D: TRBD1
DNA: TGCGCCAGCAGCTCGTTGACAGGGCAAAGCCTTAGCTCTGGGGCCAACGTCCTGACTTTC
CDR3: CASSSLTGQSLSSGANVLTF

size: -
J: TRBJ1-2
V: TRBV27
D: -
DNA: TGTGCCAGCAGTTTATCCGGGGTCCCTAACTATGGCTACACCTTC
CDR3: CASSLSGVPNYGYTF

size: -
J: TRBJ2-5
V: TRBV11-2
D: -
DNA: TGTGCCAGCAGCTTAGATCGTTGGGGGGCCCAGTACTTC
CDR3: CASSLDRWGAQYF

size: once
J: TRBJ1-1
V: TRBV6-1
D: -
DNA: TGTGCCAGCAGTGGGGATATAGGGGAACCTGAGACTGAAGCTTTCTTT
CDR3: CASSGDIGEPETEAFF

size: once
J: TRBJ1-2
V: TRBV19
D: TRBD1
DNA: TGTGCCAGTAGACCGACAGGGGTGATCGTCGGGGGCTACACCTTC
CDR3: CASRPTGVIVGGYTF

size: -
J: TRBJ1-4
V: TRBV9
D: -
DNA: TGTGCCAGCAGCGGGCAGGCCCATAATGAAAAACTGTTTTTT
CDR3: CASSGQAHNEKLFF

size: -
J: TRBJ2-7
V: TRBV10-2
D: TRBD1
DNA: TGCGCCAGCAGATCCCGGGACAGGGTGTCCGAGCAGTACTTC
CDR3: CASRSRDRVSEQYF

size: -
J: TRBJ2-7
V: TRBV11-3
D: -
DNA: TGTGCCAGCAGCTTAGGATTCGGGTACGGTTTCGACGAGCAGTACTTC
CDR3: CASSLGFGYGFDEQYF

size: -
J: TRBJ2-5
V: TRBV5-5
D: -
DNA: TGTGCCAGCAGCTTGGCTCGAGAGACCCAGTACTTC
CDR3: CASSLARETQYF

size: -
J: TRBJ2-7
V: TRBV28
D: TRBD2
DNA: TGTGCCAGCAGTTTAGAATACGGGAGGACGCATTACGAGCAGTACTTC
CDR3: CASSLEYGRTHYEQYF

size: -
J: TRBJ2-7
V: TRBV27
D: -
DNA: TGTGCCAGCAGTTGGAGCGGAACCTACGAGCAGTACTTC
CDR3: CASSWSGTYEQYF

size: -
J: TRBJ2-5
V: TRBV6-1
D: TRBD1
DNA: TGTGCCAGCAGAATCCCACAGGGGGCCGGGGAGACCCAGTACTTC
CDR3: CASRIPQGAGETQYF

size: -
J: TRBJ2-5
V: TRBV7-3
D: TRBD1
DNA: TGTGCCAGCAGCTTGAAGACAGGGGAAGAGACCCAGTACTTC
CDR3: CASSLKTGEETQYF

size: -
J: TRBJ2-1
V: TRBV18
D: TRBD2
DNA: TGTGCCAGCTCACCTGGCGGACTAGCGGGGGTCAAAAACAATGAGCAGTTCTTC
CDR3: CASSPGGLAGVKNNEQFF

size: -
J: TRBJ2-1
V: TRBV5-1
D: TRBD2
DNA: TGCGCCAGCAGCTTGGGCGGGGGGATCTACAATGAGCAGTTCTTC
CDR3: CASSLGGGIYNEQFF

size: -
J: TRBJ1-2
V: TRBV27
D: -
DNA: TGTGCCAGCAGTTACGCAGGGGACCCCTATGGCTACACCTTC
CDR3: CASSYAGDPYGYTF

size: -
J: TRBJ2-3
V: TRBV4-1
D: -
DNA: TGCGCCAGCGCCCCACAGGGATCGGATACGCAGTATTTT
CDR3: CASAPQGSDTQYF

size: once
J: TRBJ1-6
V: TRBV19
D: TRBD1
DNA: TGTGCCAGTATGCCGAACGACAGGGTTGGTTCACCCCTCCACTTT
CDR3: CASMPNDRVGSPLHF

size: -
J: TRBJ1-2
V: TRBV2
D: -
DNA: TGTGCCAGCGGGGCAACGGATGGCTACACCTTC
CDR3: CASGATDGYTF

size: -
J: TRBJ2-1
V: TRBV7-2
D: TRBD2
DNA: TGTGCCAGCAGCCCGCAGCGGGGGGGCCTTGAGCAGTTCTTC
CDR3: CASSPQRGGLEQFF

size: -
J: TRBJ2-5
V: TRBV13
D: -
DNA: TGTGCCAGCAGCCCACGGGGTTCAGAGACCCAGTACTTC
CDR3: CASSPRGSETQYF

size: -
J: TRBJ2-1
V: TRBV5-1
D: -
DNA: TGCGCCAGCAGCTTCCAATACAATGAGCAGTTCTTC
CDR3: CASSFQYNEQFF

size: once
J: TRBJ2-7
V: TRBV20-1
D: -
DNA: TGCAGTGCTAAAAGAGGAGACGAGCAGTACTTC
CDR3: CSAKRGDEQYF

size: -
J: TRBJ2-1
V: TRBV15
D: -
DNA: TGTGCCACCAGCAGACAGGGCAATGAGCAGTTCTTC
CDR3: CATSRQGNEQFF

size: -
J: TRBJ1-4
V: TRBV19
D: TRBD1
DNA: TGTGCCAGTAGATCCGGACAGGGGACTAATGAAAAACTGTTTTTT
CDR3: CASRSGQGTNEKLFF

size: once
J: TRBJ2-2
V: TRBV4-2
D: -
DNA: TGTGCCAGCACGCCCGTCGTGCGGGGACTTAACACCGGGGAGCTGTTTTTT
CDR3: CASTPVVRGLNTGELFF

size: -
J: TRBJ2-7
V: TRBV12-5
D: -
DNA: TGTGCTAGTGGTTTGGTAGAAACCCAGATCCCCGCCGAGCAGTACTTC
CDR3: CASGLVETQIPAEQYF

size: -
J: TRBJ2-7
V: TRBV11-3
D: TRBD2
DNA: TGTGCCAGCAGCTCACGCGGGAGTCCCTACGAGCAGTACTTC
CDR3: CASSSRGSPYEQYF

size: -
J: TRBJ2-7
V: TRBV28
D: -
DNA: TGTGCCAGCAGTTTATCTCAGGGTATAATCTACGAGCAGTACTTC
CDR3: CASSLSQGIIYEQYF

size: -
J: TRBJ2-1
V: TRBV5-8
D: TRBD2
DNA: TGTGCCAGCAGCTCTACTAGCGGGTCCTACAATGAGCAGTTCTTC
CDR3: CASSSTSGSYNEQFF

size: -
J: TRBJ2-2
V: TRBV7-9
D: -
DNA: TGTGCCAGCAGCCCAAGGGAGCGCTTGTCGAACACCGGGGAGCTGTTTTTT
CDR3: CASSPRERLSNTGELFF

size: -
J: TRBJ2-5
V: TRBV7-9
D: -
DNA: TGTGCCAGCAGCTCCCCGGTACGACTAGTACAAGAGACCCAGTACTTC
CDR3: CASSSPVRLVQETQYF

size: -
J: TRBJ2-1
V: TRBV4-1
D: -
DNA: TGCGCCAGCAGCTGGCAGGGGTACAATGAGCAGTTCTTC
CDR3: CASSWQGYNEQFF

size: -
J: TRBJ1-1
V: TRBV6-5
D: -
DNA: TGTGCCAGCTGGAAACAGGGTCTGAACACTGAAGCTTTCTTT
CDR3: CASWKQGLNTEAFF

size: once
J: TRBJ1-3
V: TRBV19
D: -
DNA: TGTGCCAGTAGGACGCAGGGTCGCTCTGGAAACACCATATATTTT
CDR3: CASRTQGRSGNTIYF

size: -
J: TRBJ2-1
V: TRBV2
D: TRBD1
DNA: TGTGCCAGTGGGACAGGACGGTACAATGAGCAGTTCTTC
CDR3: CASGTGRYNEQFF

size: -
J: TRBJ2-5
V: TRBV5-6
D: TRBD2
DNA: TGTGCCAGCAGCTTCTGGACTAGTCAAGAGACCCAGTACTTC
CDR3: CASSFWTSQETQYF

size: -
J: TRBJ2-7
V: TRBV5-6
D: -
DNA: TGTGCCAGCAGCTTGGACAGGGCGGCGGCCTACGAGCAGTACTTC
CDR3: CASSLDRAAAYEQYF

size: -
J: TRBJ2-7
V: TRBV6-5
D: TRBD2
DNA: TGTGCCAGCAGTTACCAGGCCGGGGGGGAGCAGTACTTC
CDR3: CASSYQAGGEQYF

size: -
J: TRBJ1-2
V: TRBV10-2
D: TRBD1
DNA: TGCGCCAGCAGTGTTGACAGGGTTGTGGGCTACACCTTC
CDR3: CASSVDRVVGYTF

size: -
J: TRBJ2-6
V: TRBV5-8
D: -
DNA: TGTGCCAGATCCACACAAAGTCGGGCCAACGTCCTGACTTTC
CDR3: CARSTQSRANVLTF

size: -
J: TRBJ1-5
V: TRBV30
D: -
DNA: TGTGCCTGGAGTAGAGGGCAGTATAGCAATCAGCCCCAGCATTTT
CDR3: CAWSRGQYSNQPQHF

size: -
J: TRBJ1-1
V: TRBV30
D: -
DNA: TGTGCCTGGAGTGTAGGGAGTTTTAAGACTGAAGCTTTCTTT
CDR3: CAWSVGSFKTEAFF

size: -
J: TRBJ2-5
V: TRBV19
D: TRBD1
DNA: TGTGCCAGTAGCCCCTTGGGACAGGGCTCGCGGGAGACCCAGTACTTC
CDR3: CASSPLGQGSRETQYF